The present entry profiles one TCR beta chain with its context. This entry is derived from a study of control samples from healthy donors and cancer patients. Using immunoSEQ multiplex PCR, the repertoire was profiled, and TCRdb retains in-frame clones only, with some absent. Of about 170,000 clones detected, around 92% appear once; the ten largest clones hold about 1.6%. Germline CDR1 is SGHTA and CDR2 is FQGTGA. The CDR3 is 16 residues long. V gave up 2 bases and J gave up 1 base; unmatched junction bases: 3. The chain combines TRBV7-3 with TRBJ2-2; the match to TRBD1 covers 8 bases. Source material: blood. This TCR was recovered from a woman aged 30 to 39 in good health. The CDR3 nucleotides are TGTGCCAGCAGCTTACGGGGGACAGGGAACACCGGGGAGCTGTTTTTT. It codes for CASSLRGTGNTGELFF. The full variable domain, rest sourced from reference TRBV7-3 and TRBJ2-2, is GAGVSQTPSNKVTEKGKYVELRCDPISGHTALYWYRQSLGQGPEFLIYFQGTGAADDSGLPNDRFFAVRPEGSVSTLKIQRTERGDSAVYLCASSLRGTGNTGELFFGEGSRLTVL.